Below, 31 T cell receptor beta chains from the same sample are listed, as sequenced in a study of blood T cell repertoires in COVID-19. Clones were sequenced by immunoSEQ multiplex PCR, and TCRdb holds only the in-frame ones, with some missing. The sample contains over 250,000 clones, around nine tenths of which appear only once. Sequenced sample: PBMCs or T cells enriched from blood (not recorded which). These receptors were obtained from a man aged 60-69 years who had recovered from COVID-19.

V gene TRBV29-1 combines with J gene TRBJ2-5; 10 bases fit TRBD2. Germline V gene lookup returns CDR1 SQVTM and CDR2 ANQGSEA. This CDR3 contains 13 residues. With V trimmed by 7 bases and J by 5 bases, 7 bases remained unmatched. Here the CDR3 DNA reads TGCAGCGCCTTGGCTAGCGGGAGTGAGACCCAGTACTTC. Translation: CSALASGSETQYF.

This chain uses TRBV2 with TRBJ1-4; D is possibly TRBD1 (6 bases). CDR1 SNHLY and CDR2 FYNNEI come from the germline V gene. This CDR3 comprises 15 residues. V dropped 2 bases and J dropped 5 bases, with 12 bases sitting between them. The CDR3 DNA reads TGTGCCAGCAGTGAACAGGGGATTATCAATGAAAAACTGTTTTTT. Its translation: CASSEQGIINEKLFF.

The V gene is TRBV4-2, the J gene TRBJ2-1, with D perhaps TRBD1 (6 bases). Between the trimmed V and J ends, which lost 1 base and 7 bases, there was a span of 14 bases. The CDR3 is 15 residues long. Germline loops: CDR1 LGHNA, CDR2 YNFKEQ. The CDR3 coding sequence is TGTGCCAGCAGCCAAGGGTCGGAAGGGGGTAATGAGCAGTTCTTC. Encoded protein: CASSQGSEGGNEQFF.

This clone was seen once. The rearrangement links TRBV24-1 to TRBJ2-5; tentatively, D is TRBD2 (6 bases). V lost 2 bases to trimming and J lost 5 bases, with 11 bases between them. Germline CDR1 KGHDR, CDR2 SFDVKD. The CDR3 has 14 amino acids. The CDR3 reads CATSDWGVLETQYF. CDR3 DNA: TGTGCCACCAGTGATTGGGGGGTCTTGGAGACCCAGTACTTC.

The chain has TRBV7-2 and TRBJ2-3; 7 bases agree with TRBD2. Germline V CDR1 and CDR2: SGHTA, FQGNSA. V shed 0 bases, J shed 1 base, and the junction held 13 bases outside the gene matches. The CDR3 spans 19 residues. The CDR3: CASSLAPSLRAGGTDTQYF. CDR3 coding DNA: TGTGCCAGCAGCTTAGCGCCCTCCCTCCGGGCGGGGGGCACAGATACGCAGTATTTT.

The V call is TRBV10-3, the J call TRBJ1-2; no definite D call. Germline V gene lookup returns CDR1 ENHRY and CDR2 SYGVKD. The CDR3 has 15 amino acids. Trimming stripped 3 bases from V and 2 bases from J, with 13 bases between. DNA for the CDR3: TGTGCCATCAGTGATTCAGCCAGGCACAACTATGGCTACACCTTC. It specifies CAISDSARHNYGYTF.

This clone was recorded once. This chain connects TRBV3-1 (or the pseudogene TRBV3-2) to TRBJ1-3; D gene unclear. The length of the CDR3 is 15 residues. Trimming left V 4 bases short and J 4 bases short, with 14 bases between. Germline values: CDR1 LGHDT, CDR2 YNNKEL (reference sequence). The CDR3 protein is CASSRQRVLGNTIYF. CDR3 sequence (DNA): TGTGCCAGCAGCCGTCAGCGGGTCCTCGGAAACACCATATATTTT.

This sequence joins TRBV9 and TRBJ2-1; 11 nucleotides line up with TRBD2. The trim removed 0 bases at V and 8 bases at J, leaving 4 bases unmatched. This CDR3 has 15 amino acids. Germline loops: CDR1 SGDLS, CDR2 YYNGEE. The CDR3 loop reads CASSVVAGGPDEQFF. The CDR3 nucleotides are TGTGCCAGCAGCGTAGTAGCGGGGGGGCCCGATGAGCAGTTCTTC.

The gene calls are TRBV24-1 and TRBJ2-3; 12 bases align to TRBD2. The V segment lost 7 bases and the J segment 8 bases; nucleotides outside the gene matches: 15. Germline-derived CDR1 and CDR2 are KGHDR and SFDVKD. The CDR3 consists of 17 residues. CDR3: CATSSSRLAGGPATQYF. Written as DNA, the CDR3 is TGTGCCACCAGCAGCTCCCGCCTAGCGGGAGGGCCCGCTACGCAGTATTTT.

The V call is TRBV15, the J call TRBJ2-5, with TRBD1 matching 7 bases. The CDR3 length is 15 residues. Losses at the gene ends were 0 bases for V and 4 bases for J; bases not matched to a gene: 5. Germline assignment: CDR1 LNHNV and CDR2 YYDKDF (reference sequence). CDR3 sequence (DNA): TGTGCCACCAGCAGAGATCCGGCAGGGGGAGAGACCCAGTACTTC. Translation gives CATSRDPAGGETQYF.

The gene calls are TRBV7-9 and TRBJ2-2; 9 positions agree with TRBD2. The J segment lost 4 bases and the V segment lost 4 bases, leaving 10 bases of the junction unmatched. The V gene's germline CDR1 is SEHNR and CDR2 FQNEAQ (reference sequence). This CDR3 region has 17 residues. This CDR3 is CASSSPVAGVSTGELFF. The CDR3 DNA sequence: TGTGCCAGCAGCTCCCCGGTAGCGGGGGTATCCACCGGGGAGCTGTTTTTT.

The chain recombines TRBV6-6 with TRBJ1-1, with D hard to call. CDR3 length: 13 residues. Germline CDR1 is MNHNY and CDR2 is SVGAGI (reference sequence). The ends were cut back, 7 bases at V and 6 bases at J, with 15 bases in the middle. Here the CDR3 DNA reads TGTGCCAGCATTACCCAGGCGCGCCCTGAAGCTTTCTTT. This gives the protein CASITQARPEAFF.

The CDR3 sequence is CASSFRGEVGGYTF. The CDR3 nucleotides are TGTGCCAGCAGCTTTCGGGGGGAGGTTGGTGGCTACACCTTC. The rearrangement uses TRBV11-2 and TRBJ1-2; tentatively, D is TRBD1 (5 bases). V dropped 3 bases and J dropped 7 bases, with 15 bases sitting between them. CDR1 is SGHAT and CDR2 is FQNNGV in the germline V gene. The CDR3 totals 14 residues.

For the CDR3, the DNA is TGTGCCAGCAGGAGCAGGAATGAAAAACTGTTTTTT. Translating gives CASRSRNEKLFF. The rearrangement links TRBV6-5 to TRBJ1-4, with D uncertain. Trimming took off 6 bases at V and 5 bases at J, with 7 bases between the two ends. The CDR3 loop spans 12 amino acids. Germline CDR1 and CDR2: MNHEY and SVGAGI.

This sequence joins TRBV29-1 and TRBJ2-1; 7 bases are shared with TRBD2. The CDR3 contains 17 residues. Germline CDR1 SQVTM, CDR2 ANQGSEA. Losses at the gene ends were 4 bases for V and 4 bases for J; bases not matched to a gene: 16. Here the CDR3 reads CSVVGDMGSGEYNEQFF. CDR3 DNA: TGCAGCGTTGTAGGTGACATGGGCAGCGGGGAATACAATGAGCAGTTCTTC.

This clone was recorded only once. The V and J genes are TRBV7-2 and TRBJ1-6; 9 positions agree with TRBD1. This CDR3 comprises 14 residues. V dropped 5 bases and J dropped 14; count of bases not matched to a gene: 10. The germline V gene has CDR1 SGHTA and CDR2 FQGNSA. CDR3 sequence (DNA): TGTGCCAGCAGCCCCCGGACAGGGGAGTCGACCCTCCACTTT. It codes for CASSPRTGESTLHF.

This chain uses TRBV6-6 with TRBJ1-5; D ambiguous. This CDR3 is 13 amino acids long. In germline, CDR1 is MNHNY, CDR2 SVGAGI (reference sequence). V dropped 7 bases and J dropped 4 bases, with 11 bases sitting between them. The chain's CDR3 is CASMRGSNQPQHF. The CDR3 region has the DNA TGTGCCAGCATGAGAGGGAGTAATCAGCCCCAGCATTTT.

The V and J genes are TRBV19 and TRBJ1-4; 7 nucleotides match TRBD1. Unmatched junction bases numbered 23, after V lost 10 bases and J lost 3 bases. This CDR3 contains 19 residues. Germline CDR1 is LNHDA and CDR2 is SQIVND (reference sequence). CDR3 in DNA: TGTGCCACCCGAAGTGATCGTTTAGGCAGGGGGAATCCTAATGAAAAACTGTTTTTT. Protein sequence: CATRSDRLGRGNPNEKLFF. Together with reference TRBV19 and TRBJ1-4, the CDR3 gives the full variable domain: DGGITQSPKYLFRKEGQNVTLSCEQNLNHDAMYWYRQDPGQGLRLIYYSQIVNDFQKGDIAEGYSVSREKKESFPLTVTSAQKNPTAFYLCATRSDRLGRGNPNEKLFFGSGTQLSVL.

CDR3 sequence reads: CASSDTGMNTEAFF. CDR3 DNA sequence: TGTGCCAGCAGCGACACAGGGATGAACACTGAAGCTTTCTTT. The chain is built from TRBV28 and TRBJ1-1; D possibly corresponds to TRBD1 (6 bases). The CDR3 runs to 14 residues. Germline CDR1 is MDHEN and CDR2 is SYDVKM. With 6 bases removed from V and 0 bases from J, the gap between germline ends came to 11 bases.

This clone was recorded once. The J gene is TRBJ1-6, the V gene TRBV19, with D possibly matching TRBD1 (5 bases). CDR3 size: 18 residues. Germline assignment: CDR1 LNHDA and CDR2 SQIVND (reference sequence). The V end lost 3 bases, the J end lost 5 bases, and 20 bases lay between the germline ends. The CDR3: CASSMEGTYGGHNSPLHF. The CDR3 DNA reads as TGTGCCAGTAGTATGGAAGGGACCTACGGGGGTCATAATTCACCCCTCCACTTT.

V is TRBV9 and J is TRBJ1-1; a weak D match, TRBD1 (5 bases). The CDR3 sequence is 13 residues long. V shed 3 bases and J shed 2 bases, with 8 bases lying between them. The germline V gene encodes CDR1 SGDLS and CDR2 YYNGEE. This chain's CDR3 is CASSGTTNTEAFF. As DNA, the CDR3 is TGTGCCAGCAGCGGGACAACTAACACTGAAGCTTTCTTT. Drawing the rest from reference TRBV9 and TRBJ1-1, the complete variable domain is DSGVTQTPKHLITATGQRVTLRCSPRSGDLSVYWYQQSLDQGLQFLIQYYNGEERAKGNILERFSAQQFPDLHSELNLSSLELGDSALYFCASSGTTNTEAFFGQGTRLTVV.

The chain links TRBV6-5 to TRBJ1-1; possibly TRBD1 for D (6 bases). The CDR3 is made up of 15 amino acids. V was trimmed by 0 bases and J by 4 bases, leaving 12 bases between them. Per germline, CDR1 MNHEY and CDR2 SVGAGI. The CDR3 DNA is TGTGCCAGCAGTTACTCGAGTACAGGGATCACTGAAGCTTTCTTT. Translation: CASSYSSTGITEAFF.

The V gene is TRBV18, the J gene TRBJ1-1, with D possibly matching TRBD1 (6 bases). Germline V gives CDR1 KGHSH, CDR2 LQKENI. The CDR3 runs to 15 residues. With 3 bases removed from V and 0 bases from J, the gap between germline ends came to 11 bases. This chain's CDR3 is CASSPPTGLNTEAFF. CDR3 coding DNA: TGTGCCAGCTCACCCCCGACAGGACTGAACACTGAAGCTTTCTTT.

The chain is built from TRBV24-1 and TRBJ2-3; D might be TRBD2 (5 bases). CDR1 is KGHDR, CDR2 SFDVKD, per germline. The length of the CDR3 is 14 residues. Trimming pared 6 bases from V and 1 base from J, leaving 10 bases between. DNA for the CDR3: TGTGCCACCAGTAAACGGGGTGGCACAGATACGCAGTATTTT. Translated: CATSKRGGTDTQYF.

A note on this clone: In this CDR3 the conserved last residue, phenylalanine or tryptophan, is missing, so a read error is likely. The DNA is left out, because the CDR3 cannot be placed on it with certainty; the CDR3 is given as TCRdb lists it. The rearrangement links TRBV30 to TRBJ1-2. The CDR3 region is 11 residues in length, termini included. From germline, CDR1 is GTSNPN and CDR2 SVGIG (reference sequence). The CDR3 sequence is CAWWGGEARIY.

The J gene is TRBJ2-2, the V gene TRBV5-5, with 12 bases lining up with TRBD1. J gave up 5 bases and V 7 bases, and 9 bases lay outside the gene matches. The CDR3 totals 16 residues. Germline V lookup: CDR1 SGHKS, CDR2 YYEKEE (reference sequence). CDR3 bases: TGTGCCAGCCAGCCCCCGGGACAGGGGGCGACCGGGGAGCTGTTTTTT. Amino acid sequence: CASQPPGQGATGELFF. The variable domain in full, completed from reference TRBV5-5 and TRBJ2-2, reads DAGVTQSPTHLIKTRGQQVTLRCSPISGHKSVSWYQQVLGQGPQFIFQYYEKEERGRGNFPDRFSARQFPNYSSELNVNALLLGDSALYLCASQPPGQGATGELFFGEGSRLTVL.

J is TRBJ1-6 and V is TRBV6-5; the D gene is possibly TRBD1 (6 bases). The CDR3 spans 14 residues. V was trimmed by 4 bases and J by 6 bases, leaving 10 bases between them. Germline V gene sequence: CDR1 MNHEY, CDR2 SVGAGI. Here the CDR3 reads CASSFGQPNSPLHF. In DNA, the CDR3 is TGTGCCAGCAGTTTTGGACAGCCTAATTCACCCCTCCACTTT.

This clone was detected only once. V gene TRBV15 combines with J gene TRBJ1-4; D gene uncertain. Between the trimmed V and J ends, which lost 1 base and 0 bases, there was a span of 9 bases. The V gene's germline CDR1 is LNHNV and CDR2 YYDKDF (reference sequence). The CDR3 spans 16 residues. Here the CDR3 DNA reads TGTGCCACCAGCAGAGGCCGCGGGACAACTAATGAAAAACTGTTTTTT. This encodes CATSRGRGTTNEKLFF.

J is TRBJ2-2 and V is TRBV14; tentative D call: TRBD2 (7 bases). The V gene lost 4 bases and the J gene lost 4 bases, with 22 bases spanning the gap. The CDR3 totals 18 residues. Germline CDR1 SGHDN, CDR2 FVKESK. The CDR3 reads CASSRVGGLGGITGELFF. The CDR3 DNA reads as TGTGCCAGCAGCCGCGTCGGGGGGCTTGGCGGGATCACCGGGGAGCTGTTTTTT.

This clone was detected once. The CDR3: CASSSADKQYF. The CDR3 region has the DNA TGTGCCAGCAGTTCCGCTGACAAGCAGTACTTC. V gene TRBV6-5 combines with J gene TRBJ2-7; D unclear. Trimming stripped 4 bases from V and 8 bases from J, with 9 bases between. CDR3 length equals 11 residues. CDR1 and CDR2 (germline): MNHEY, SVGAGI.

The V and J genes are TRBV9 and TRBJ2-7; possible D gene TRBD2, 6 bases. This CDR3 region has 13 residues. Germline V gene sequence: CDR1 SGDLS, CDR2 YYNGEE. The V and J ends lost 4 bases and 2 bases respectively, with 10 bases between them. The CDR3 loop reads CASSTGGPYEQYF. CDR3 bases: TGTGCCAGCAGCACAGGAGGGCCCTACGAGCAGTACTTC.